These 10 T cell receptor beta chains were sequenced from one sample in a study of cytomegalovirus exposure and HLA in healthy donors. Method: immunoSEQ multiplex PCR; TCRdb's copy keeps in-frame clones and lacks some. Seen here are approximately 180,000 clones, about 83% observed once, and the top ten hold 1.4%. Sequencing used PBMCs. Receptors originate from a woman under 40 in good health and CMV-seronegative.

V is TRBV30 and J is TRBJ1-1; D is ambiguous. The CDR3 is 12 residues long. Between the trimmed V and J ends, which lost 5 bases and 8 bases, there was a span of 15 bases. Per germline, CDR1 GTSNPN and CDR2 SVGIG (reference sequence). CDR3 nucleotide sequence: TGTGCCTGGGTCCGGGAATTTAAGGAAGCTTTCTTT. Protein: CAWVREFKEAFF.

The chain uses TRBV18 and TRBJ1-1; D is uncertain. CDR3 length: 16 residues. The germline V and J ends were trimmed by 3 bases and 1 base, with 15 bases remaining between them. Germline V gene sequence: CDR1 KGHSH, CDR2 LQKENI. The CDR3 sequence: CASSPARGSGNTEAFF. The DNA of the CDR3 is TGTGCCAGCTCACCCGCGCGAGGCAGCGGGAACACTGAAGCTTTCTTT. Full variable domain (remainder filled in from reference TRBV18 and TRBJ1-1): NAGVMQNPRHLVRRRGQEARLRCSPMKGHSHVYWYRQLPEEGLKFMVYLQKENIIDESGMPKERFSAEFPKEGPSILRIQQVVRGDSAAYFCASSPARGSGNTEAFFGQGTRLTVV.

The J gene is TRBJ1-2, the V gene TRBV11-2; no clear D. Germline lookup yields CDR1 SGHAT and CDR2 FQNNGV. V shed 4 bases and J shed 7 bases, with 10 bases lying between them. The CDR3 extends over 12 amino acids. The CDR3 nucleotides read TGTGCCAGCAGCTCAGGAGGTAGTGGCTACACCTTC. The encoded protein is CASSSGGSGYTF. Based on the CDR3 plus reference TRBV11-2 and TRBJ1-2, the full variable domain is EAGVAQSPRYKIIEKRQSVAFWCNPISGHATLYWYQQILGQGPKLLIQFQNNGVVDDSQLPKDRFSAERLKGVDSTLKIQPAKLEDSAVYLCASSSGGSGYTFGSGTRLTVV.

The rearrangement uses TRBV14 and TRBJ2-5, with 14 bases matching TRBD2. V dropped 3 bases and J dropped 2; count of bases not matched to a gene: 2. Germline CDR1 is SGHDN and CDR2 is FVKESK. The CDR3 is 16 residues long. The CDR3 loop reads CASSHGTSGGQETQYF. In DNA, the CDR3 is TGTGCCAGCAGCCACGGGACTAGCGGGGGACAAGAGACCCAGTACTTC.

This clone was counted a few times. The V call is TRBV10-3, the J call TRBJ2-3, with 8 bases aligning to TRBD1. V was clipped by 5 bases and J by 4 bases; unmatched bases: 5. The CDR3 spans 14 residues. In germline, CDR1 is ENHRY, CDR2 SYGVKD. The CDR3 spells CAISQGASPDTQYF. For the CDR3, the DNA is TGTGCCATCAGTCAGGGGGCTAGCCCAGATACGCAGTATTTT.

The V call is TRBV30, the J call TRBJ1-5, with D perhaps TRBD1 (6 bases). In germline, CDR1 is GTSNPN, CDR2 SVGIG (reference sequence). The CDR3 has 14 amino acids. V lost 2 bases and J lost 6, with 14 bases in between. The CDR3 region has the DNA TGTGCCTGGAGTCAGGGGAAGGGGACTCAGCCCCAGCATTTT. Protein product: CAWSQGKGTQPQHF.

The chain couples TRBV5-4 to TRBJ2-7, with 10 bases aligning to TRBD1. V trimming: 3 bases; J trimming: 3 bases; junction bases outside the gene matches: 6. Germline V CDR1 and CDR2: SGHNT, YYREEE (reference sequence). The CDR3 extends over 15 amino acids. The CDR3 DNA is TGTGCCAGCAGCTGGGACAGGGGAGTTTTCTACGAGCAGTACTTC. Encoded protein: CASSWDRGVFYEQYF. The full variable domain, rest sourced from reference TRBV5-4 and TRBJ2-7, is ETGVTQSPTHLIKTRGQQVTLRCSSQSGHNTVSWYQQALGQGPQFIFQYYREEENGRGNFPPRFSGLQFPNYSSELNVNALELDDSALYLCASSWDRGVFYEQYFGPGTRLTVT.

This clone was picked up one time. V and J are TRBV2 and TRBJ2-7; TRBD2 agrees at 12 bases. The CDR3 length is 18 residues. V gave up 6 bases and J gave up 0 bases; unmatched junction bases: 12. Germline assignment: CDR1 SNHLY and CDR2 FYNNEI. The CDR3 sequence is CASSVAPSGGVLSYEQYF. DNA of the CDR3: TGTGCCAGCAGCGTCGCTCCTAGCGGGGGGGTCCTCTCCTACGAGCAGTACTTC.

The chain is built from TRBV6-5 and TRBJ1-5; D unresolved. Trimming stripped 2 bases from V and 2 bases from J, with 4 bases between. This CDR3 region has 13 residues. The V gene's germline CDR1 is MNHEY and CDR2 SVGAGI. The chain's CDR3 is CASSYGRNQPQHF. The CDR3 bases are TGTGCCAGCAGTTACGGGCGCAATCAGCCCCAGCATTTT.

This chain joins TRBV5-1 and TRBJ1-6; no clear D gene. CDR1 is SGHRS, CDR2 YFSETQ, per germline. Trimming cost V 1 base and J 13 bases, with 12 bases left between them. This CDR3 contains 13 residues. This CDR3 is CASSLNREAPLHF. The CDR3 coding sequence is TGCGCCAGCAGCTTGAACCGAGAGGCGCCCCTCCACTTT.